Shown below are 14 T cell receptor beta chains from a single sample sequenced in a study of resident and recirculating memory T cells in vitiligo. The repertoire was sequenced with immunoSEQ multiplex PCR; TCRdb's copy has only in-frame clones and lacks some. Of fewer than 85,000 clones in the sample, about 90% are singletons; the top ten hold about 5.5%. Sample: blood. Receptor source: a male donor with vitiligo.

The chain couples TRBV10-3 to TRBJ2-3; 16 bases map to TRBD2. The CDR3 runs to 18 residues. CDR1 and CDR2 from the germline V gene are ENHRY and SYGVKD. With 5 bases clipped from V and 0 bases from J, the junction kept 5 bases outside the gene matches. The CDR3 DNA follows: TGTGCCATCAGTTCGGGGACTAGCGGGAGGGTAAGCACAGATACGCAGTATTTT. Protein product: CAISSGTSGRVSTDTQYF.

This clone was picked up a small number of times. The chain couples TRBV11-1 to TRBJ2-1; 8 bases map to TRBD2. There are 16 residues in the CDR3. With 6 bases clipped from V and 3 bases from J, the junction kept 10 bases outside the gene matches. Per the germline V gene, CDR1 is SGHAT and CDR2 is FQDESV (reference sequence). DNA of the CDR3: TGTGCCAGCAGTTCCGGGGGAGCGGGGGTCTACAATGAGCAGTTCTTC. Translating it yields CASSSGGAGVYNEQFF.

The CDR3 loop reads CASSLVAGGVKTQYF. The DNA of the CDR3 is TGTGCCAGCAGCTTAGTAGCGGGAGGTGTGAAGACCCAGTACTTC. The rearrangement uses TRBV7-2 and TRBJ2-5, with 10 bases that match TRBD2. The V and J ends lost 1 base and 6 bases, in that order; junction bases with no gene match: 5. This CDR3 is built from 15 residues. Germline loops: CDR1 SGHTA, CDR2 FQGNSA.

V usage is TRBV2 and J usage is TRBJ2-5, with a tentative D call TRBD1 (5 bases). Germline-derived CDR1 and CDR2 are SNHLY and FYNNEI. V lost 4 bases, J lost 4 bases, and 13 bases lay in between. The CDR3 is 14 amino acids. The chain's CDR3 is CASSVQGPSETQYF. DNA of the CDR3: TGTGCCAGCAGTGTTCAGGGCCCCTCAGAGACCCAGTACTTC.

Only one count was recorded for this clone. The chain joins TRBV18 to TRBJ2-3; 10 bases map to TRBD2. The ends lost 0 bases at V and 5 bases at J; junction bases unmatched: 5. Germline CDR1 is KGHSH and CDR2 is LQKENI. The CDR3 contains 16 residues. The CDR3 DNA reads TGTGCCAGCTCACCACCGTGGCTAGCGGGAGTAGATACGCAGTATTTT. It yields the protein CASSPPWLAGVDTQYF.

The rearrangement links TRBV30 to TRBJ2-3; 9 bases are a match to TRBD1. V lost 2 bases, J lost 7 bases, and 7 bases stayed unmatched. The germline V gene has CDR1 GTSNPN and CDR2 SVGIG (reference sequence). This CDR3 is built from 14 residues. The DNA for the CDR3 is TGTGCCTGGAGTCGAGACAGGGGGGCGCATACGCAGTATTTT. Translation gives CAWSRDRGAHTQYF.

This sequence joins TRBV6-1 and TRBJ2-3, with 14 bases identical to TRBD2. Per germline, CDR1 MNHNS and CDR2 SASEGT. V shed 3 bases and J 7 bases; nucleotides not matched to a gene: 3. The CDR3 has 15 residues. This CDR3 reads CASSDRTSGRNTQYF. CDR3 DNA: TGTGCCAGCAGTGACCGGACTAGCGGGAGGAATACGCAGTATTTT.

V is TRBV11-3 and J is TRBJ1-1; TRBD1 agrees at 8 bases. CDR3 length: 15 residues. The trim removed 4 bases at V and 2 bases at J, leaving 6 bases unmatched. CDR1 SGHNT and CDR2 YENEEA come from the germline V gene. CDR3 loop: CASSSGTGPNTEAFF. The CDR3, as DNA: TGTGCCAGCAGCTCCGGGACAGGACCTAACACTGAAGCTTTCTTT.

The chain couples TRBV5-4 to TRBJ2-2; TRBD2 matches at 9 bases. The CDR3 sequence is 16 residues long. The ends lost 4 bases at V and 4 bases at J; junction bases unmatched: 8. Germline CDR1 reads SGHNT; CDR2 reads YYREEE (reference sequence). The CDR3 region is CASSPTSGEGTGELFF. The DNA of the CDR3 is TGTGCCAGCAGCCCGACTAGCGGAGAGGGCACCGGGGAGCTGTTTTTT.

The V gene is TRBV9, the J gene TRBJ2-2; 8 bases agree with TRBD1. The V segment lost 5 bases and the J segment 1 base; nucleotides outside the gene matches: 1. The CDR3 runs to 14 residues. The germline gives CDR1 SGDLS, CDR2 YYNGEE. The CDR3 spells CASSDRGNTGELFF. Written as DNA, the CDR3 is TGTGCCAGCAGTGACAGGGGGAACACCGGGGAGCTGTTTTTT.

The chain has TRBV7-9 and TRBJ2-1; tentative D call: TRBD1 (6 bases). Germline lookup yields CDR1 SEHNR and CDR2 FQNEAQ (reference sequence). This CDR3 is built from 17 residues. Trimming left V 5 bases short and J 4 bases short, with 21 bases between. The CDR3 spells CASSPRGDRPGYNEQFF. The CDR3 DNA is TGTGCCAGCAGCCCTCGGGGCGACAGGCCCGGGTACAATGAGCAGTTCTTC.

The gene calls are TRBV4-3 and TRBJ2-5; 7 bases map to TRBD2. The V and J ends lost 0 bases and 2 bases, in that order; junction bases with no gene match: 9. There are 17 residues in the CDR3. Germline loops: CDR1 LGHNA, CDR2 YSLEER. The CDR3 DNA sequence: TGCGCCAGCAGCCAAGATCTGGGAGGGAGTGGACAAGAGACCCAGTACTTC. Its protein product is CASSQDLGGSGQETQYF.

The V call is TRBV11-2, the J call TRBJ1-5; 7 bases are a match to TRBD1. Per germline, CDR1 SGHAT and CDR2 FQNNGV. The CDR3 loop spans 14 amino acids. Trimming took 6 bases from V and 5 from J; bases not matched to a gene: 7. The CDR3 reads CASSPRQGHQPQHF. Written as DNA, the CDR3 is TGTGCCAGCAGTCCCCGACAGGGTCATCAGCCCCAGCATTTT.

This clone came up once. The chain combines TRBV28 with TRBJ2-1; 8 positions agree with TRBD2. Losses at the gene ends were 11 bases for V and 0 bases for J; bases not matched to a gene: 12. The CDR3 covers 16 residues. Germline values: CDR1 MDHEN, CDR2 SYDVKM. CDR3 region: CACGGLPRSSYNEQFF. DNA of the CDR3: TGTGCCTGCGGGGGGCTACCCAGGAGCTCCTACAATGAGCAGTTCTTC.